The 32 T cell receptor beta chains given below trace back to one sample, sequenced in a study of blood T cell repertoires in COVID-19. Sequencing was performed with immunoSEQ multiplex PCR; in TCRdb, only in-frame clones are kept and a portion is missing. The table shows approximately 91,000 clones, with nearly 90% occurring only once. Sample: peripheral blood. Every receptor here comes from a man between 65 and 85 years old with acute or convalescent COVID-19.

The rearrangement joins TRBV14 to TRBJ1-3; TRBD1 matches 7 bases. The CDR3 contains 15 residues. CDR1 SGHDN and CDR2 FVKESK come from the germline V gene. V was clipped by 3 bases and J by 0 bases; unmatched bases: 2. The CDR3 loop is CASSQTGSSGNTIYF. The DNA of the CDR3 is TGTGCCAGCAGCCAGACAGGGTCCTCTGGAAACACCATATATTTT.

The chain recombines TRBV19 with TRBJ1-5; the match to TRBD1 covers 8 bases. This CDR3 has 17 amino acids. Germline-derived CDR1 and CDR2 are LNHDA and SQIVND (reference sequence). Losses at the gene ends were 6 bases for V and 1 base for J; bases not matched to a gene: 11. The CDR3 sequence: CASSGWTGLGSNQPQHF. The CDR3 bases are TGTGCCAGTAGCGGCTGGACAGGGTTGGGAAGCAATCAGCCCCAGCATTTT. The variable domain in full, with the rest retrieved from reference TRBV19 and TRBJ1-5, is DGGITQSPKYLFRKEGQNVTLSCEQNLNHDAMYWYRQDPGQGLRLIYYSQIVNDFQKGDIAEGYSVSREKKESFPLTVTSAQKNPTAFYLCASSGWTGLGSNQPQHFGDGTRLSIL.

The chain is built from TRBV5-6 and TRBJ1-6; no clear D gene. The CDR3 extends over 14 amino acids. Trimming removed 2 bases from V and 9 bases from J, with 12 bases in between. Germline CDR1 SGHDT, CDR2 YYEEEE. The CDR3 sequence is CASSFGERISPLHF. The CDR3 DNA sequence: TGTGCCAGCAGCTTTGGGGAGAGGATTTCACCCCTCCACTTT.

This chain joins TRBV27 and TRBJ1-2; 11 nucleotides agree with TRBD1. Germline trimming cut 4 bases from V and 3 bases from J; bases unmatched to any gene: 4. Germline CDR1 reads MNHEY; CDR2 reads SMNVEV (reference sequence). There are 15 residues in the CDR3. The CDR3 sequence: CASSSGQGADYGYTF. In DNA, the CDR3 is TGTGCCAGCAGTTCCGGACAGGGGGCCGACTATGGCTACACCTTC.

The rearrangement links TRBV5-1 to TRBJ2-1; D gene ambiguous. Germline CDR1 is SGHRS and CDR2 is YFSETQ. This CDR3 is built from 14 residues. Deletions cut 2 bases from V and 5 bases from J, with 11 bases between. In DNA form, the CDR3 reads TGCGCCAGCAGCTTAAACGATGGGCACAATGAGCAGTTCTTC. Residues: CASSLNDGHNEQFF.

This clone showed up just once. The genes are TRBV9 and TRBJ2-1; 10 positions agree with TRBD2. CDR1 is SGDLS, CDR2 YYNGEE, per germline. The V segment lost 4 bases and the J segment 2 bases; nucleotides outside the gene matches: 6. The CDR3 loop spans 16 amino acids. Here the CDR3 reads CASSNSGGVPYNEQFF. As DNA, the CDR3 is TGTGCCAGCAGCAACAGCGGGGGGGTTCCCTACAATGAGCAGTTCTTC. Combining the CDR3 with reference TRBV9 and TRBJ2-1 gives the whole variable domain DSGVTQTPKHLITATGQRVTLRCSPRSGDLSVYWYQQSLDQGLQFLIQYYNGEERAKGNILERFSAQQFPDLHSELNLSSLELGDSALYFCASSNSGGVPYNEQFFGPGTRLTVL.

This rearrangement joins TRBV7-8 to TRBJ1-1; TRBD1 might be the D (5 bases). With 1 base removed from V and 2 bases from J, the gap between germline ends came to 14 bases. The CDR3 is made up of 16 amino acids. CDR1 is SGHVS and CDR2 is FQNEAQ in the germline V gene. This chain's CDR3 is CASSLGRAPTNTEAFF. CDR3 coding DNA: TGTGCCAGCAGCTTAGGCAGGGCCCCTACAAACACTGAAGCTTTCTTT.

The gene calls are TRBV18 and TRBJ2-7; maybe TRBD1 (5 bases). In germline, CDR1 is KGHSH, CDR2 LQKENI. The ends were cut back, 0 bases at V and 2 bases at J, with 5 bases in the middle. The CDR3 has 13 residues. This CDR3 is CASSPPGPYEQYF. In DNA form, the CDR3 reads TGTGCCAGCTCACCACCGGGGCCCTACGAGCAGTACTTC.

The gene calls are TRBV7-9 and TRBJ2-6; weak D call: TRBD1 (5 bases). Trimming pared 5 bases from V and 1 base from J, leaving 21 bases between. This CDR3 is 19 amino acids long. The germline V gene has CDR1 SEHNR and CDR2 FQNEAQ (reference sequence). CDR3 region: CASSPRQLGLGSGANVLTF. Here the CDR3 DNA reads TGTGCCAGCAGCCCCCGACAGTTAGGCCTCGGTTCTGGGGCCAACGTCCTGACTTTC. The full variable domain, rest sourced from reference TRBV7-9 and TRBJ2-6, is DTGVSQNPRHKITKRGQNVTFRCDPISEHNRLYWYRQTLGQGPEFLTYFQNEAQLEKSRLLSDRFSAERPKGSFSTLEIQRTEQGDSAMYLCASSPRQLGLGSGANVLTFGAGSRLTVL.

The chain combines TRBV5-4 with TRBJ2-2, with 12 bases that match TRBD2. Germline CDR1 is SGHNT and CDR2 is YYREEE (reference sequence). The CDR3 spans 18 residues. Trimming removed 4 bases from V and 2 bases from J; junction bases left unmatched: 9. The CDR3 loop is CASSPSPSGGVNTGELFF. CDR3 DNA: TGTGCCAGCAGCCCGTCACCTAGCGGGGGGGTTAACACCGGGGAGCTGTTTTTT.

This chain connects TRBV4-2 to TRBJ1-1, with 8 bases identical to TRBD1. This CDR3 region has 15 residues. The germline V gene has CDR1 LGHNA and CDR2 YNFKEQ. V shed 3 bases, J shed 4 bases, and the junction held 7 bases outside the gene matches. CDR3 region: CASSQVNRGGTEAFF. CDR3 bases: TGTGCCAGCAGCCAGGTGAACAGGGGGGGCACTGAAGCTTTCTTT.

This clone was recorded once. The chain has TRBV5-4 and TRBJ2-5; possibly TRBD2 for D (7 bases). This CDR3 spans 14 amino acids. The V end was cut by 5 bases, the J end by 5 bases, with 16 bases between. From germline, CDR1 is SGHNT and CDR2 YYREEE (reference sequence). CDR3 in amino acids: CASSLGRGRETQYF. CDR3 coding DNA: TGTGCCAGCAGTCTCGGGCGGGGGCGTGAGACCCAGTACTTC.

The V gene is TRBV19, the J gene TRBJ1-5, with D uncertain. V was clipped by 8 bases and J by 0 bases, with 29 bases between them. CDR3 size: 20 residues. Germline V lookup: CDR1 LNHDA, CDR2 SQIVND (reference sequence). For the CDR3, the DNA is TGTGCCAGTCGGTATACAGACCGATCCCAGGAGGTCTATAGCAATCAGCCCCAGCATTTT. Its protein is CASRYTDRSQEVYSNQPQHF.

This chain joins TRBV5-1 and TRBJ2-1; 14 bases align to TRBD2. CDR1 is SGHRS and CDR2 is YFSETQ in the germline V gene. V gave up 0 bases and J gave up 1 base; unmatched junction bases: 6. The length of the CDR3 is 19 residues. CDR3 sequence reads: CASSLGLAGGPGSYNEQFF. CDR3 bases: TGCGCCAGCAGCTTGGGACTAGCGGGGGGGCCCGGGTCCTACAATGAGCAGTTCTTC. Combining the CDR3 with reference TRBV5-1 and TRBJ2-1 gives the whole variable domain KAGVTQTPRYLIKTRGQQVTLSCSPISGHRSVSWYQQTPGQGLQFLFEYFSETQRNKGNFPGRFSGRQFSNSRSEMNVSTLELGDSALYLCASSLGLAGGPGSYNEQFFGPGTRLTVL.

This clone was found a few times. J is TRBJ2-1 and V is TRBV7-8; TRBD1 agrees at 11 bases. CDR3 length: 16 amino acids. V was pared by 4 bases and J by 5 bases, with 7 bases of the junction left unmatched. Per the germline V gene, CDR1 is SGHVS and CDR2 is FQNEAQ. Written as DNA, the CDR3 is TGTGCCAGCAGCTCCCACCGGGACAGGGGGGACAATGAGCAGTTCTTC. Translated: CASSSHRDRGDNEQFF.

The chain employs TRBV7-9 and TRBJ2-2, with TRBD1 as a possible D gene (5 bases). Germline CDR1 reads SEHNR; CDR2 reads FQNEAQ (reference sequence). The CDR3 spans 16 residues. Trimming took 2 bases from V and 1 from J, leaving 11 bases between them. The CDR3 region is CASSLLGAQNTGELFF. DNA for the CDR3: TGTGCCAGCAGCTTATTAGGGGCACAGAACACCGGGGAGCTGTTTTTT. The full variable domain, completed using reference TRBV7-9 and TRBJ2-2, is DTGVSQNPRHKITKRGQNVTFRCDPISEHNRLYWYRQTLGQGPEFLTYFQNEAQLEKSRLLSDRFSAERPKGSFSTLEIQRTEQGDSAMYLCASSLLGAQNTGELFFGEGSRLTVL.

The chain has TRBV29-1 and TRBJ1-1; TRBD1 aligns across 10 bases. J gave up 1 base and V 6 bases, and 11 bases lay outside the gene matches. Germline CDR1 SQVTM, CDR2 ANQGSEA. The CDR3 contains 16 residues. CDR3 loop: CSVYNDRGRSNTEAFF. The CDR3, as DNA: TGCAGCGTCTACAATGACAGGGGGCGATCGAACACTGAAGCTTTCTTT.

The V and J genes are TRBV9 and TRBJ2-4; 11 bases align to TRBD2. CDR1 is SGDLS, CDR2 YYNGEE, per germline. Trimming removed 4 bases from V and 7 bases from J; junction bases left unmatched: 7. The CDR3 loop spans 15 amino acids. The CDR3 region is CASSRSGGAQNIQYF. The CDR3 coding sequence is TGTGCCAGCAGCCGTAGCGGGGGGGCACAGAACATTCAGTACTTC.

CDR3: CASSPPDRGSYNEQFF. The DNA of the CDR3 is TGTGCCAGCAGTCCCCCCGACAGGGGTTCCTACAATGAGCAGTTCTTC. This sequence joins TRBV28 and TRBJ2-1, with TRBD1 matching over 8 bases. The CDR3 contains 16 residues. V was pared by 5 bases and J by 1 base, with 7 bases of the junction left unmatched. The germline gives CDR1 MDHEN, CDR2 SYDVKM.

V is TRBV5-1 and J is TRBJ2-3; TRBD2 aligns across 10 bases. The V gene end was trimmed by 0 bases and the J gene end by 6 bases; junction bases not matched to a gene: 7. This CDR3 has 16 amino acids. Germline CDR1 and CDR2: SGHRS and YFSETQ. CDR3 bases: TGCGCCAGCAGCTTGGATGCCGGGACTAGCGTGGATACGCAGTATTTT. Translated, it gives CASSLDAGTSVDTQYF.

With respect to this clone: The same CDR3 can be traced to other DNA sequences in this sample. The V gene is TRBV2, the J gene TRBJ1-5; 7 bases match TRBD1. Germline lookup yields CDR1 SNHLY and CDR2 FYNNEI. With 2 bases clipped from V and 1 base from J, the junction kept 2 bases outside the gene matches. The CDR3 loop spans 15 amino acids. CDR3 sequence reads: CASSENRGSNQPQHF. In nucleotides, the CDR3 is TGTGCCAGCAGTGAAAACAGGGGAAGCAATCAGCCCCAGCATTTT. The entire variable domain, with the rest obtained from reference TRBV2 and TRBJ1-5, is as follows: EPEVTQTPSHQVTQMGQEVILRCVPISNHLYFYWYRQILGQKVEFLVSFYNNEISEKSEIFDDQFSVERPDGSNFTLKIRSTKLEDSAMYFCASSENRGSNQPQHFGDGTRLSIL.

This clone was picked up one time. V usage is TRBV20-1 and J usage is TRBJ1-4, with 8 bases matching TRBD1. The CDR3 spans 15 residues. With 3 bases clipped from V and 7 bases from J, the junction kept 10 bases outside the gene matches. Germline V gene lookup returns CDR1 DFQATT and CDR2 SNEGSKA (reference sequence). CDR3 in DNA: TGCAGTGCTAGTCGGTCCACAGGGGGGGGTGAAAAACTGTTTTTT. Amino acids: CSASRSTGGGEKLFF.

V and J are TRBV4-2 and TRBJ2-6, with D perhaps TRBD1 (5 bases). Germline lookup yields CDR1 LGHNA and CDR2 YNFKEQ. Trimming pared 4 bases from V and 0 bases from J, leaving 10 bases between. The CDR3 consists of 16 residues. The DNA for the CDR3 is TGTGCCAGCAGCCCCGGACATTCCTCTGGGGCCAACGTCCTGACTTTC. Translated: CASSPGHSSGANVLTF.

This rearrangement joins TRBV9 to TRBJ1-2; no firm D call. Germline V gene data show CDR1 as SGDLS and CDR2 as YYNGEE. Trimming removed 0 bases at V and 5 bases at J, with 14 bases between. The CDR3 loop spans 15 amino acids. The CDR3 region is CASSVEDTFLYGYTF. The DNA for the CDR3 is TGTGCCAGCAGCGTAGAAGACACCTTCCTTTATGGCTACACCTTC.

The gene calls are TRBV30 and TRBJ2-7, with D perhaps TRBD1 (6 bases). The CDR3 totals 14 residues. V lost 1 base, J lost 6 bases, and 16 bases lay in between. Germline loops: CDR1 GTSNPN, CDR2 SVGIG (reference sequence). The CDR3 loop reads CAWSGGTGFGEQYF. The DNA for the CDR3 is TGTGCCTGGAGTGGAGGTACAGGGTTTGGCGAGCAGTACTTC.

The chain uses TRBV30 and TRBJ2-1, with D perhaps TRBD2 (6 bases). V lost 1 base, J lost 0 bases, and 13 bases lay in between. The CDR3 is 16 residues long. Germline loops: CDR1 GTSNPN, CDR2 SVGIG (reference sequence). CDR3 sequence reads: CAWSGGGVSSYNEQFF. Here the CDR3 DNA reads TGTGCCTGGAGTGGAGGAGGGGTTAGCTCCTACAATGAGCAGTTCTTC.

The CDR3 is CATSDRGRSTDTQYF. The CDR3 nucleotides read TGTGCCACCAGTGATCGGGGTAGAAGCACAGATACGCAGTATTTT. The gene calls are TRBV24-1 and TRBJ2-3; possibly TRBD2 for D (5 bases). CDR1 KGHDR and CDR2 SFDVKD come from the germline V gene. V was shortened by 3 bases and J by 0 bases, with 9 bases between the two germline ends. The CDR3 covers 15 residues.

The rearrangement joins TRBV10-2 to TRBJ2-7, with D unclear. The V gene's germline CDR1 is WSHSY and CDR2 SAAADI. The CDR3 consists of 12 residues. The V gene lost 4 bases and the J gene lost 0 bases, with 4 bases spanning the gap. CDR3 bases: TGCGCCAGCAGTGGCAGCTCCTACGAGCAGTACGTC. This encodes CASSGSSYEQYV.

The V and J genes are TRBV6-5 and TRBJ2-1; the match to TRBD1 covers 7 bases. The germline V gene encodes CDR1 MNHEY and CDR2 SVGAGI. This CDR3 is built from 13 residues. The trim removed 7 bases at V and 5 bases at J, leaving 5 bases unmatched. CDR3 protein: CASTSDRNNEQFF. The CDR3 DNA reads TGTGCCAGCACCTCGGACAGGAACAATGAGCAGTTCTTC.

The V gene is TRBV5-1, the J gene TRBJ2-3; the match to TRBD2 covers 12 bases. CDR1 is SGHRS and CDR2 is YFSETQ in the germline V gene. V shed 5 bases and J 0 bases; nucleotides not matched to a gene: 7. There are 17 residues in the CDR3. This chain's CDR3 is CASRPRLAGVSTDTQYF. DNA for the CDR3: TGCGCCAGCAGACCACGACTAGCGGGGGTTAGCACAGATACGCAGTATTTT.

V usage is TRBV7-6 and J usage is TRBJ2-3, with D tentatively TRBD1 (5 bases). The ends were cut back, 5 bases at V and 6 bases at J, with 27 bases in the middle. The length of the CDR3 is 18 residues. Germline V CDR1 and CDR2: SGHVS, FNYEAQ. The CDR3 reads CASSPSPGPALAGDTQYF. For the CDR3, the DNA is TGTGCCAGCAGCCCATCGCCAGGGCCAGCCCTCGCAGGGGATACGCAGTATTTT.

The chain links TRBV4-1 to TRBJ1-1; possibly TRBD1 for D (5 bases). Germline values: CDR1 MGHRA, CDR2 YSYEKL. The V gene lost 0 bases and the J gene lost 4 bases, with 15 bases spanning the gap. The CDR3 totals 16 residues. CDR3 nucleotide sequence: TGCGCCAGCAGCCAAGATCCGTCAGGGCGAACCACTGAAGCTTTCTTT. Translated, it gives CASSQDPSGRTTEAFF.